The 17 T cell receptor beta chains reported below all come from one sample, sequenced in a study of identical twins. Each CDR3 protein is one row after TCRdb ran MiXCR on the 5' RACE reads. This table has nearly 650,000 distinct CDR3 sequences, around 7.5% appearing once. These data also formed part of another study, on yellow fever vaccine responses in identical twins.

Sequenced: PBMCs. These receptors originate from a young woman in good health.

The chain is built from TRBV9 and TRBJ2-1, with 9 bases fitting TRBD2. V dropped 0 bases and J dropped 4; count of bases not matched to a gene: 8. CDR3 length: 17 residues. In germline, CDR1 is SGDLS, CDR2 YYNGEE. The CDR3 DNA reads as TGTGCCAGCAGCGTAGCTGGCGGGAGGGGTAGTTACAATGAGCAGTTCTTC. Translation: CASSVAGGRGSYNEQFF.

This clonotype came up a few times. The gene calls are TRBV5-1 and TRBJ1-1, with D uncertain. Trimming cost V 1 base and J 0 bases, with 13 bases left between them. This CDR3 comprises 16 residues. The germline gives CDR1 SGHRS, CDR2 YFSETQ. The CDR3 region is CASSLRFEVVNTEAFF. In DNA form, the CDR3 reads TGCGCCAGCAGCTTGAGGTTTGAGGTTGTGAACACTGAAGCTTTCTTT.

This clonotype was counted only a few times. The rearrangement links TRBV21-1 to TRBJ1-6; TRBD1, the table's D call, was not compared with the DNA. TRBV21-1 counts as a pseudogene. The CDR3 has 18 residues. The CDR3, as DNA: TGTGCCATATTACACGGGGGAAGCTTAAGCTCCTATAATTCACCCCTCCACTTT. This sequence encodes CAILHGGSLSSYNSPLHF.

This clonotype was seen only a few times. J is TRBJ1-3 and V is TRBV7-9; D is unresolved. Trimming removed 0 bases from V and 7 bases from J, with 13 bases in between. This CDR3 comprises 15 residues. Germline-derived CDR1 and CDR2 are SEHNR and FQNEAQ (reference sequence). CDR3 sequence: CASSLAGTGGNTIYF. The DNA for the CDR3 is TGTGCCAGCAGCTTAGCAGGAACGGGAGGTAACACCATATATTTT.

This clonotype was recorded a few times. The chain links TRBV28 to TRBJ1-1; the D gene is possibly TRBD1 (6 bases). V lost 8 bases and J lost 3, with 19 bases in between. This CDR3 comprises 15 residues. Germline CDR1 is MDHEN and CDR2 is SYDVKM. The CDR3 DNA is TGTGCCAGCGCCGTCTGGGTGGACAGAGACACTGAAGCTTTCTTT. Its protein is CASAVWVDRDTEAFF. The full variable domain, its missing parts supplied by reference TRBV28 and TRBJ1-1, is DVKVTQSSRYLVKRTGEKVFLECVQDMDHENMFWYRQDPGLGLRLIYFSYDVKMKEKGDIPEGYSVSREKKERFSLILESASTNQTSMYLCASAVWVDRDTEAFFGQGTRLTVV.

CDR3 sequence (DNA): TGCAGTGCCGCCGGGGGTCCGTACGAGCAGTACTTC. Residues: CSAAGGPYEQYF. This chain joins TRBV20-1 and TRBJ2-7; possible D gene TRBD2, 6 bases. The CDR3 is made up of 12 amino acids. V was shortened by 6 bases and J by 4 bases, with 13 bases between the two germline ends. Germline assignment: CDR1 DFQATT and CDR2 SNEGSKA (reference sequence).

This clonotype was counted at least ten times. The rearrangement joins TRBV20-1 to TRBJ2-2; D perhaps matches TRBD2 (6 bases). Germline V CDR1 and CDR2: DFQATT, SNEGSKA (reference sequence). The V end was cut by 2 bases, the J end by 4 bases, with 11 bases between. CDR3 length: 14 amino acids. This CDR3 is CSARNPGGTGELFF. CDR3 bases: TGCAGTGCTAGAAACCCCGGGGGCACCGGGGAGCTGTTTTTT.

The J gene is TRBJ2-4, the V gene TRBV19; perhaps TRBD2 as D (6 bases). Trimming cost V 8 bases and J 7 bases, with 15 bases left between them. Germline assignment: CDR1 LNHDA and CDR2 SQIVND (reference sequence). There are 13 residues in the CDR3. The CDR3 DNA reads as TGTGCCAGTTCGGGCGGGAAAAGTAACATTCAGTACTTC. It specifies CASSGGKSNIQYF.

This clonotype was found many times. The chain employs TRBV12-3 or TRBV12-4 and TRBJ2-1, with D perhaps matching TRBD1 or TRBD2 (5 bases each). V was clipped by 3 bases and J by 3 bases, with 12 bases between them. CDR3 length: 15 amino acids. CDR3 sequence reads: CASSFRDGNYNEQFF. The CDR3 DNA reads as TGTGCCAGCAGTTTTAGGGACGGCAACTACAATGAGCAGTTCTTC.

The chain joins TRBV20-1 to TRBJ2-1, with 9 nucleotides matching TRBD1. The trim removed 3 bases at V and 5 bases at J, leaving 8 bases unmatched. Germline lookup yields CDR1 DFQATT and CDR2 SNEGSKA (reference sequence). This CDR3 comprises 15 residues. CDR3 amino acids: CSASSGQGIDNEQFF. CDR3 coding DNA: TGCAGTGCTAGTTCCGGACAGGGGATTGACAATGAGCAGTTCTTC.

The V call is TRBV11-1, the J call TRBJ2-6; 7 bases map to TRBD1. J was trimmed by 0 bases and V by 5 bases; bases with no gene match: 13. This CDR3 region has 19 residues. The germline gives CDR1 SGHAT, CDR2 FQDESV (reference sequence). In DNA, the CDR3 is TGTGCCAGCAGCGTAACATCAGCAGGGGGTATCTCTGGGGCCAACGTCCTGACTTTC. Translation gives CASSVTSAGGISGANVLTF.

This clonotype was recorded at least ten times. This sequence joins TRBV10-3 and TRBJ1-5; 7 positions match TRBD1. V lost 2 bases and J lost 2; bases outside the gene matches: 3. CDR1 is ENHRY, CDR2 SYGVKD, per germline. This CDR3 is 15 amino acids long. The CDR3 region has the DNA TGTGCCATCAGTGAGGAGGGGGCAGGCAATCAGCCCCAGCATTTT. The encoded protein is CAISEEGAGNQPQHF.

The gene calls are TRBV29-1 and TRBJ1-2, with 7 nucleotides matching TRBD1. The germline V gene has CDR1 SQVTM and CDR2 ANQGSEA. This CDR3 has 14 amino acids. V lost 2 bases, J lost 0 bases, and 3 bases stayed unmatched. CDR3 bases: TGCAGCGTTGAAAACAGGGGATCTAACTATGGCTACACCTTC. Translated: CSVENRGSNYGYTF.

This clonotype was counted between two and nine times. The rearrangement joins TRBV12-3 or TRBV12-4 to TRBJ1-5; D is unresolved. The V end was cut by 3 bases, the J end by 7 bases, with 13 bases between. This CDR3 is built from 14 residues. The CDR3 DNA is TGTGCCAGCAGTTTGGAGAGGGCGGGCCAGCCCCAGCATTTT. It encodes CASSLERAGQPQHF.

This clonotype was seen a few times. CDR3 DNA: TGTGCCAGCAGCCCAGGGTGGACTAGCGGGACGAATGAGCAGTTCTTC. It specifies CASSPGWTSGTNEQFF. V is TRBV7-2 and J is TRBJ2-1, with 12 bases lining up with TRBD2. Trimming cost V 5 bases and J 7 bases; bases outside gene matches: 9. The CDR3 totals 16 residues. Germline CDR1 reads SGHTA; CDR2 reads FQGNSA.

The chain carries TRBV2 and TRBJ2-7, with 9 bases fitting TRBD2. V was pared by 1 base and J by 3 bases, with 4 bases of the junction left unmatched. This CDR3 comprises 15 residues. Looked up from germline, CDR1 is SNHLY and CDR2 is FYNNEI. As DNA, the CDR3 is TGTGCCAGCAGTGAAGGGACTAGCGTTATCTACGAGCAGTACTTC. Its translation: CASSEGTSVIYEQYF.

This clonotype was picked up a small number of times. The chain recombines TRBV29-1 with TRBJ1-3; possibly TRBD1 for D (5 bases). The CDR3 contains 13 residues. The V end lost 4 bases, the J end lost 3 bases, and 10 bases lay between the germline ends. Looked up from germline, CDR1 is SQVTM and CDR2 is ANQGSEA. The DNA for the CDR3 is TGCAGCGTTGCGGGGCTTGATGGAAACACCATATATTTT. Translation: CSVAGLDGNTIYF.